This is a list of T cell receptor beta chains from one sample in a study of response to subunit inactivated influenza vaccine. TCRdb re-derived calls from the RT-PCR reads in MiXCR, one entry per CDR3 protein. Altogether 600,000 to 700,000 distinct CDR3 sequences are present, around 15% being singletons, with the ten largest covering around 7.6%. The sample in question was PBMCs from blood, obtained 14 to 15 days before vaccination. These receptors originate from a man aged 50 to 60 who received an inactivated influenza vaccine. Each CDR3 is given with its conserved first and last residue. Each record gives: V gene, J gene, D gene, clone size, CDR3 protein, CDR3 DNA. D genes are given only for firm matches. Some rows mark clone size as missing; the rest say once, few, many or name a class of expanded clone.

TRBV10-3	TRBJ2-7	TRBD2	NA	CAITPGTSGYEQYF	TGTGCCATCACCCCTGGGACTAGCGGGTACGAGCAGTACTTC
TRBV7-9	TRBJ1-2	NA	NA	CASSLGGSAQEGYTF	TGTGCCAGCAGCTTAGGAGGGTCCGCTCAGGAAGGCTACACCTTC
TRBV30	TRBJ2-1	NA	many	CAWRALLSNEQFF	TGTGCCTGGAGGGCCTTACTCAGCAATGAGCAGTTCTTC
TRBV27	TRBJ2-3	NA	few	CASSPRRAGPPDTQYF	TGTGCCAGCAGCCCTAGACGGGCGGGGCCCCCAGATACGCAGTATTTT
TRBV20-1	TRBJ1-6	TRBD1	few	CSARDQQGQHSPLHF	TGCAGTGCTAGAGACCAACAGGGGCAGCATTCACCCCTCCACTTT
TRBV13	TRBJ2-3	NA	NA	CASSRSGTGTDTQYF	TGTGCCAGCAGCCGATCCGGGACTGGCACAGATACGCAGTATTTT
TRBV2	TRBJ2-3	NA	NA	CARKGDSTDTQYF	TGTGCCAGGAAGGGGGACTCCACAGATACGCAGTATTTT
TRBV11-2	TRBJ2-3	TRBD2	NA	CASTNSGGTTDTQYF	TGTGCCAGCACCAATAGCGGGGGGACCACAGATACGCAGTATTTT
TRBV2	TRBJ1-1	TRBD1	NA	CASSELQGIGTEAFF	TGTGCCAGCAGTGAGCTACAGGGGATAGGGACTGAAGCTTTCTTT
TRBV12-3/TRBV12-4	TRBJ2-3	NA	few	CASSLAYPYTDTQYF	TGTGCCAGCAGTCTAGCTTACCCCTACACAGATACGCAGTATTTT
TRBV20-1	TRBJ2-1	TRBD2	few	CSAQRGGPYNEQFF	TGCAGTGCTCAGCGGGGGGGCCCCTACAATGAGCAGTTCTTC
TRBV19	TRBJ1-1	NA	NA	CASSIQGSGTEAFF	TGTGCCAGTAGTATACAGGGGAGTGGGACTGAAGCTTTCTTT
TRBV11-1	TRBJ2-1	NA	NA	CASSSDHFGALTYNEQFF	TGTGCCAGCAGCTCGGACCACTTTGGCGCGCTCACCTACAATGAGCAGTTCTTC
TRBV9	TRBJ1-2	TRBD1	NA	CASSGGQGNGGYTF	TGTGCCAGCAGCGGGGGACAGGGTAACGGTGGCTACACCTTC
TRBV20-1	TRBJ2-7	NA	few	CSARDWRAPDAYEQYF	TGCAGTGCTAGAGATTGGAGGGCCCCGGATGCCTACGAGCAGTACTTC
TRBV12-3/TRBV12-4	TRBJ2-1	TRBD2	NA	CASRHSGGPYNEQFF	TGTGCCAGCAGGCATAGCGGGGGGCCCTACAATGAGCAGTTCTTC
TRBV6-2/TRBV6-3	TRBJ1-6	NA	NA	CASSYSDFSSYNSPLHF	TGTGCCAGCAGTTACTCTGACTTCTCCTCCTATAATTCACCCCTCCACTTT
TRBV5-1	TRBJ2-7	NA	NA	CASSLVQGVYEQYF	TGCGCCAGCAGCTTGGTTCAGGGAGTCTACGAGCAGTACTTC
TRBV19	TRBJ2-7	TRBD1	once	CASSYRTGGPEQYF	TGTGCCAGTAGCTACCGGACAGGGGGACCCGAGCAGTACTTC
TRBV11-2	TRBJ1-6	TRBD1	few	CASSSVTGGGRFILNSPLHF	TGTGCCAGCAGCTCCGTAACAGGGGGCGGCCGTTTTATCCTTAATTCACCCCTCCACTTT
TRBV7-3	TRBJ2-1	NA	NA	CASSLGLTEQFF	TGTGCCAGCAGCTTAGGCCTAACGGAGCAGTTCTTC
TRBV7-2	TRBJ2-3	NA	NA	CASSLAWGGSTDTQYF	TGTGCCAGCAGCTTAGCATGGGGCGGGAGCACAGATACGCAGTATTTT
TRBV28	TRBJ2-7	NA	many	CASSFAKSYEQYF	TGTGCCAGCAGTTTTGCTAAATCCTACGAGCAGTACTTC
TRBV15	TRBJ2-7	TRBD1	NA	CATSRTRGQGSYEQYF	TGTGCCACCAGCAGGACCCGGGGACAGGGAAGCTACGAGCAGTACTTC
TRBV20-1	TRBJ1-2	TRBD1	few	CSAPRTGGYGYTF	TGCAGTGCTCCCAGAACAGGGGGATATGGCTACACCTTC
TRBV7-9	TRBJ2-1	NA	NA	CASSTRAAYNEQFF	TGTGCCAGCAGTACCCGGGCGGCCTACAATGAGCAGTTCTTC
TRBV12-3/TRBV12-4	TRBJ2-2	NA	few	CASRSVGGGNAGELFF	TGTGCCAGCAGAAGCGTCGGAGGGGGCAACGCCGGGGAGCTGTTTTTT
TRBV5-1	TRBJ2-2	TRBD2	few	CASSFPSGNTGELFF	TGCGCCAGCAGCTTTCCTAGCGGCAACACCGGGGAGCTGTTTTTT